This T cell receptor beta chain was identified during a study of T cell clonotyping in hematopoietic cell transplantation. Study context: Recipients' pretransplant samples followed cytoreduction.

The CDR3 is 15 amino acids. Trimming removed 7 bases from V and 5 bases from J; junction bases left unmatched: 11. CDR1 and CDR2 (germline): GTSNPN, SVGIG (reference sequence). The assay was immunoSEQ multiplex PCR, and TCRdb's table has in-frame clones only and misses some. The table includes roughly 28,000 clones, about 92% detected once. The sample holds a few counts of this clone. Documented time point: recipient sample about 28 days before transplant, after cytoreduction. Blood collection times were about day -28 and days 30, 100, 180 posttransplant. V and J are TRBV30 and TRBJ2-1; TRBD1 aligns across 10 bases. The sample here was peripheral blood mononuclear cells, taken before stem cell transplant. This sequence was found in a man aged 50 to 60 with acute myeloid leukemia. Some clones in this sample may be carry-over from other donors' samples. In DNA, the CDR3 is TGTGCCTTGAGGGGGGGGACAGGGGTGGACAATGAGCAGTTCTTC. This gives the protein CALRGGTGVDNEQFF.